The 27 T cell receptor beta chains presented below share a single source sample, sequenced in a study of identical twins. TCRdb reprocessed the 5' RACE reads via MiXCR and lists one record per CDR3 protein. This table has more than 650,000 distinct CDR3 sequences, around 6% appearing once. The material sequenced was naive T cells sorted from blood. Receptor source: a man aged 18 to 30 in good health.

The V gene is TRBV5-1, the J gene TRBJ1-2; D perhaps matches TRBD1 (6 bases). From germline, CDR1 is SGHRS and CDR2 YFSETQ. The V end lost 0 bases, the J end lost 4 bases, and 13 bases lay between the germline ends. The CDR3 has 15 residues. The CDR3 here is CASSLAEGVGYGYTF. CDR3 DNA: TGCGCCAGCAGCTTGGCCGAGGGGGTAGGCTATGGCTACACCTTC.

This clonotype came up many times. The CDR3 DNA reads TGTGCCAGCAGAAGACAGGTTGAGTACAATGAGCAGTTCTTC. This gives the protein CASRRQVEYNEQFF. J is TRBJ2-1 and V is TRBV12-3 or TRBV12-4; tentatively, D is TRBD1 (6 bases). The germline V and J ends were trimmed by 6 bases and 4 bases, with 13 bases remaining between them. The CDR3 length is 14 residues.

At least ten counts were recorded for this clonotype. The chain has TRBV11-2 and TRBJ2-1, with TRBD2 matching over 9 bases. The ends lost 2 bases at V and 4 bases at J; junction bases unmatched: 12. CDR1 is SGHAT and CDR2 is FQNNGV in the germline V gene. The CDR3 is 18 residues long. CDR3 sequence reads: CASSLMALREGTYNEQFF. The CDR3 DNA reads TGTGCCAGCAGCTTAATGGCCTTGCGGGAGGGCACATACAATGAGCAGTTCTTC.

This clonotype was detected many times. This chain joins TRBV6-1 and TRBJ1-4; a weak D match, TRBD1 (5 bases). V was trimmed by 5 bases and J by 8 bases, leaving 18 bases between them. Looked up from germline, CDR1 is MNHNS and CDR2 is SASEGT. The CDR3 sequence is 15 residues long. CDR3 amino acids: CASSLGGNPGEKLFF. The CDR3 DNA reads TGTGCCAGCAGTCTGGGGGGGAACCCTGGGGAAAAACTGTTTTTT.

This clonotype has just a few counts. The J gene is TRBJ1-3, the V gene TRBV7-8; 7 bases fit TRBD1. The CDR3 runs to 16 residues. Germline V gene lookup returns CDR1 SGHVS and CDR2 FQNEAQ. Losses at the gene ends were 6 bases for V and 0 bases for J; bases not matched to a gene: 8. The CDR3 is CASRSTGTSSGNTIYF. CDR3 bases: TGTGCCAGCAGATCGACAGGGACGAGCTCTGGAAACACCATATATTTT.

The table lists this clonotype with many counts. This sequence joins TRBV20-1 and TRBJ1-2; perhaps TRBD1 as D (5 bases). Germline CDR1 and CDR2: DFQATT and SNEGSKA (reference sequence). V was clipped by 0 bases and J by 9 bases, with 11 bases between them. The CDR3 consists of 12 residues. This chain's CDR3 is CSAREQVNRYTF. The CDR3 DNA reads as TGCAGTGCTAGAGAACAGGTCAACCGCTACACCTTC.

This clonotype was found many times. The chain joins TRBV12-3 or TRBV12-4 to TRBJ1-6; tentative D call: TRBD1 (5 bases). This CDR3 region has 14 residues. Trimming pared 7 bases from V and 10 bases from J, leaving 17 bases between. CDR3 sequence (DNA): TGTGCCAGCACCCTAGATGGGGGAAGCTCACCCCTCCACTTT. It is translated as CASTLDGGSSPLHF.

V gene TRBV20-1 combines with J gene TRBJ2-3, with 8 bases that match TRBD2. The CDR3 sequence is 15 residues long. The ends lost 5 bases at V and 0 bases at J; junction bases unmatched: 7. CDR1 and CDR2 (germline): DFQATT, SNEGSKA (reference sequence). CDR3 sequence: CSALPPGGSTDTQYF. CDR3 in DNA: TGCAGTGCTCTCCCGCCGGGAGGGAGCACAGATACGCAGTATTTT.

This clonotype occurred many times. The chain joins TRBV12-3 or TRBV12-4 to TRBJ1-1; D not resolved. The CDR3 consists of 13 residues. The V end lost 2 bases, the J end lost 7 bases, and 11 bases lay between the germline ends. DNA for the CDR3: TGTGCCAGCAGTTTACTAGGCGGTTATGAAGCTTTCTTT. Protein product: CASSLLGGYEAFF.

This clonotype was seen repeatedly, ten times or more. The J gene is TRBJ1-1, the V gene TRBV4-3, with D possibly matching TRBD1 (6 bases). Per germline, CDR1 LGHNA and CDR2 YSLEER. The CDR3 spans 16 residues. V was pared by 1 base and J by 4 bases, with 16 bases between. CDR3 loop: CASSQVTGAPGTEAFF. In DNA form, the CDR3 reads TGCGCCAGCAGCCAAGTTACGGGGGCGCCAGGCACTGAAGCTTTCTTT.

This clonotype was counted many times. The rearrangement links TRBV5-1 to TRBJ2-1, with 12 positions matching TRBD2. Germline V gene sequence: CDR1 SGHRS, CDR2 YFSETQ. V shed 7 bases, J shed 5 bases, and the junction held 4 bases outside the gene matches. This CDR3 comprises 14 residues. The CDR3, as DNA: TGCGCCAGCGTTCGACTAGCGGGAGACAATGAGCAGTTCTTC. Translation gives CASVRLAGDNEQFF.

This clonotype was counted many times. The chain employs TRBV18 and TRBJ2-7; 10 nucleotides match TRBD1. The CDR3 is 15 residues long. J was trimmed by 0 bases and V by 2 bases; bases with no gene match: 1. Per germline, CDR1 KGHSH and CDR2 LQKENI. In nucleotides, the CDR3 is TGTGCCAGCTCACCAGGGACAGGGGACTCCTACGAGCAGTACTTC. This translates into CASSPGTGDSYEQYF.

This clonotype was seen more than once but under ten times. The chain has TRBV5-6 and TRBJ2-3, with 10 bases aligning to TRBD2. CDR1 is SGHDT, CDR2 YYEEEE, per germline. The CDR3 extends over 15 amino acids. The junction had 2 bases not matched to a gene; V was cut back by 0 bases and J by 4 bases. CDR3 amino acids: CASSLVTSGSDTQYF. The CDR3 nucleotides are TGTGCCAGCAGCTTGGTGACTAGCGGGTCAGATACGCAGTATTTT.

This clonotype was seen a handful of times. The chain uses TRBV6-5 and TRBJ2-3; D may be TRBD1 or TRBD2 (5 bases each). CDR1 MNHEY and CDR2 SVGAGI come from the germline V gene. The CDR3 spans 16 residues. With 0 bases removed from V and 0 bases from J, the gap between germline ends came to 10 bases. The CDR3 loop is CASSYSRAGSTDTQYF. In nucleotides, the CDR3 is TGTGCCAGCAGTTACTCGAGGGCAGGGAGCACAGATACGCAGTATTTT.

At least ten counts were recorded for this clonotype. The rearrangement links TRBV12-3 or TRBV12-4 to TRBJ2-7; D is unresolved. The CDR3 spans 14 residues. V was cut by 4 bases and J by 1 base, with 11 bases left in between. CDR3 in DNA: TGTGCCAGCAGTTCGTCGGACGATTCCTACGAGCAGTACTTC. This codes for CASSSSDDSYEQYF.

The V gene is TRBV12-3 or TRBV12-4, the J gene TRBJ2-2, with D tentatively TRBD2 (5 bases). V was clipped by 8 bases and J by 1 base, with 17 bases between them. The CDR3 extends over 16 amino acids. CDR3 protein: CASLPTGEWNTGELFF. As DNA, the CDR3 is TGTGCCAGCCTTCCGACTGGGGAGTGGAACACCGGGGAGCTGTTTTTT.

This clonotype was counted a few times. CDR3 DNA: TGTGCCAGCAGTTCCGTGACTAGCGGGAGTAGGAATGAGCAGTTCTTC. Residues: CASSSVTSGSRNEQFF. V and J are TRBV6-5 and TRBJ2-1; 12 bases align to TRBD2. The CDR3 length is 16 residues. Germline assignment: CDR1 MNHEY and CDR2 SVGAGI. V shed 4 bases, J shed 7 bases, and the junction held 8 bases outside the gene matches.

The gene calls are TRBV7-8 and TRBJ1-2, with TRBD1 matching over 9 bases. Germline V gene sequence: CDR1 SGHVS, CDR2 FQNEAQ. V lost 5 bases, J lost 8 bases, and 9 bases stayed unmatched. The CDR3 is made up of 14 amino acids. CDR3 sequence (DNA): TGTGCCAGCAGCCCCGGGGACAGGGTAAAGGGCTACACCTTC. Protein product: CASSPGDRVKGYTF.

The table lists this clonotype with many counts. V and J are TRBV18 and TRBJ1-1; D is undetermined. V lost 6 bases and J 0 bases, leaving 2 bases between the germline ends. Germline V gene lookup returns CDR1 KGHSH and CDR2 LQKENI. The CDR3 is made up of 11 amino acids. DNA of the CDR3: TGTGCCAGCTCGGTGAACACTGAAGCTTTCTTT. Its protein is CASSVNTEAFF.

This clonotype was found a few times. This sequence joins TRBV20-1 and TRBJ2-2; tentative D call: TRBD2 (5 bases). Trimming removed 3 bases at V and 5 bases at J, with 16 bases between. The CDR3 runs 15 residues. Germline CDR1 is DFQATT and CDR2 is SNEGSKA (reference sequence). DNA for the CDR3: TGCAGTGCTAGTTTGATGCGACGGGGAACCGGGGAGCTGTTTTTT. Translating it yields CSASLMRRGTGELFF.

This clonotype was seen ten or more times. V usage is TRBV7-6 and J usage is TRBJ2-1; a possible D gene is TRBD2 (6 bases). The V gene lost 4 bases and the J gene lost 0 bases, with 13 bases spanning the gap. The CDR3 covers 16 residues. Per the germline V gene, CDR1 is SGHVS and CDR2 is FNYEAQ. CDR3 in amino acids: CASSYLARSSYNEQFF. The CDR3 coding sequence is TGTGCCAGCAGCTATCTAGCGAGAAGCTCCTACAATGAGCAGTTCTTC.

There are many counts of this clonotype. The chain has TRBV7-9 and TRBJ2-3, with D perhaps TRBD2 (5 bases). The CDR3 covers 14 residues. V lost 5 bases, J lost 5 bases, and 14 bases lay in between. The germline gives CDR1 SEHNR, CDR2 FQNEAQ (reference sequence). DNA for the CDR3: TGTGCCAGCAGCCCACCCGGCCGGGGAGATACGCAGTATTTT. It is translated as CASSPPGRGDTQYF.

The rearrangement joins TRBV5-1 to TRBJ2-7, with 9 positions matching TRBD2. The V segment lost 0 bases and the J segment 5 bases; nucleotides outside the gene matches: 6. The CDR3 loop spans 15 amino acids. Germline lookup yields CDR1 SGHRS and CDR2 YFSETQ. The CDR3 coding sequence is TGCGCCAGCAGCTTGGCCGTAATAGCGGGAGACGAGCAGTACTTC. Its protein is CASSLAVIAGDEQYF.

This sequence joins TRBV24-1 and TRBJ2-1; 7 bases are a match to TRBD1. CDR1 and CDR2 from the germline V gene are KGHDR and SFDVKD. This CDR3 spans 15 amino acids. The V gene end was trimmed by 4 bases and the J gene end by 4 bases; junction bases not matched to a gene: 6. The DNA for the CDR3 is TGTGCCACCAGTGACCACGGGACAGCGTACAATGAGCAGTTCTTC. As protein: CATSDHGTAYNEQFF.

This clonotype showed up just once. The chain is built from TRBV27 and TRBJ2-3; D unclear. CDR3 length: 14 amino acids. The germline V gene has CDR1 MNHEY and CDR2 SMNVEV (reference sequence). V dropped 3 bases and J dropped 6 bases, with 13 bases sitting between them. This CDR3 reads CASSFYPETDTQYF. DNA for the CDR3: TGTGCCAGCAGTTTCTATCCGGAGACGGATACGCAGTATTTT.

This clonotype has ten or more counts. CDR3: CASSHRDYGNEQFF. As DNA, the CDR3 is TGTGCCAGCAGTCACCGGGACTACGGCAATGAGCAGTTCTTC. The chain links TRBV12-3 or TRBV12-4 to TRBJ2-1; 7 nucleotides line up with TRBD2. Losses at the gene ends were 5 bases for V and 6 bases for J; bases not matched to a gene: 7. The CDR3 runs 14 residues.

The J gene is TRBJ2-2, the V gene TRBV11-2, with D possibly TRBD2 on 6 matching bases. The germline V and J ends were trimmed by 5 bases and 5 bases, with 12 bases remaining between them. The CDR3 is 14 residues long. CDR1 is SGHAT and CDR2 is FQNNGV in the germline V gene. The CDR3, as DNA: TGTGCCAGCAGCCCGTCGAGCGGGACCGGGGAGCTGTTTTTT. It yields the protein CASSPSSGTGELFF.